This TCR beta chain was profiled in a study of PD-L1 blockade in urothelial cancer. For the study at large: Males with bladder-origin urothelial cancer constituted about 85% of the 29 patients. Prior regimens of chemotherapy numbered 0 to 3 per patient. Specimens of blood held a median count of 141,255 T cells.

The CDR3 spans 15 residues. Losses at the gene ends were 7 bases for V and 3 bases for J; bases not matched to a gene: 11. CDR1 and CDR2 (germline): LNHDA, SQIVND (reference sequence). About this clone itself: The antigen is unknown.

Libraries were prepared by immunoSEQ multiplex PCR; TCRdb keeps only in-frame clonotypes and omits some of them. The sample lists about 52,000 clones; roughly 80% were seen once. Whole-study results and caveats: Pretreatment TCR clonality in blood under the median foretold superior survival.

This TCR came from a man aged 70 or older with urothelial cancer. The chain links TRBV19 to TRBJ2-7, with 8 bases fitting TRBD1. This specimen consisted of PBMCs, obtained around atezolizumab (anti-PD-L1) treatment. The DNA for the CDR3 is TGTGCCAGTAAGAATAAAGGACAGGGTAACTACGAGCAGTACTTC. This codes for CASKNKGQGNYEQYF.